These 5 T cell receptor beta chains were all obtained from the same sample, sequenced in a study of T cell repertoires in cytomegalovirus infection. TCRdb fed the reads into MiXCR, producing one record per CDR3 protein. The table includes some 200,000 distinct CDR3 sequences, roughly 19% detected once. Material for sequencing was PBMCs. The receptors derive from a human donor in good health (CMV status not recorded). Some clones in this sample may be carry-over from other donors' samples.

With regard to this clonotype: A read error may be the cause here, since a much bigger clone is one base away. This chain connects TRBV28 to TRBJ2-7, with 7 nucleotides matching TRBD2. The V segment lost 7 bases and the J segment 0 bases; nucleotides outside the gene matches: 6. Per the germline V gene, CDR1 is MDHEN and CDR2 is SYDVKM. This CDR3 has 14 residues. The CDR3 protein is CASTNRGGSYEQYF. The CDR3 nucleotides read TGTGCCAGCACTAATCGCGGGGGCTCCTACGAGCAGTACTTC.

V usage is TRBV20-1 and J usage is TRBJ2-2, with no clear D. Germline V gene sequence: CDR1 DFQATT, CDR2 SNEGSKA (reference sequence). The CDR3 contains 12 residues. V dropped 3 bases and J dropped 4 bases, with 6 bases sitting between them. The CDR3 sequence is CSASSPTGELFF. Here the CDR3 DNA reads TGCAGTGCTAGTTCACCCACCGGGGAGCTGTTTTTT.

The V and J genes are TRBV7-9 and TRBJ2-1; D could derive from TRBD1 or TRBD2 (6 bases each). Per germline, CDR1 SEHNR and CDR2 FQNEAQ (reference sequence). Trimming left V 2 bases short and J 7 bases short, with 15 bases between. The CDR3 totals 15 residues. CDR3 amino acids: CASSLSRGPSNEQFF. In DNA form, the CDR3 reads TGTGCCAGCAGCTTATCTCGGGGGCCCTCGAATGAGCAGTTCTTC. The variable domain in full, completed from reference TRBV7-9 and TRBJ2-1, reads DTGVSQNPRHKITKRGQNVTFRCDPISEHNRLYWYRQTLGQGPEFLTYFQNEAQLEKSRLLSDRFSAERPKGSFSTLEIQRTEQGDSAMYLCASSLSRGPSNEQFFGPGTRLTVL.

The sample holds a few counts of this clonotype. The V and J genes are TRBV3-1 and TRBJ2-7; the match to TRBD1 covers 9 bases. Unmatched junction bases numbered 2, after V lost 3 bases and J lost 5 bases. Germline loops: CDR1 LGHDT, CDR2 YNNKEL (reference sequence). The CDR3 has 13 residues. In nucleotides, the CDR3 is TGTGCCAGCAGCCAGCGACAGGGGGACGAGCAGTACTTC. Translating gives CASSQRQGDEQYF.

At least ten counts were recorded for this clonotype. This chain joins TRBV7-2 and TRBJ2-1, with a weak D call TRBD2 (7 bases). CDR1 and CDR2 from the germline V gene are SGHTA and FQGNSA. This CDR3 region has 15 residues. Trimming removed 6 bases at V and 5 bases at J, with 17 bases between. The CDR3 protein is CASSPRGGRNNEQFF. CDR3 in DNA: TGTGCCAGCAGTCCGAGGGGGGGACGAAACAATGAGCAGTTCTTC.